The clone carrying this T cell receptor (beta chain) was seen at least ten times. The data derive from a study of T cells after yellow fever vaccination. From the 5' RACE reads, TCRdb called clonotypes with MiXCR, one entry per CDR3 protein. The table includes some 550,000 distinct CDR3 sequences, 15% to 20% detected once. Germline V lookup: CDR1 SEHNR, CDR2 FQNEAQ (reference sequence). The V gene lost 5 bases and the J gene lost 5 bases, with 9 bases spanning the gap. CDR3 length: 12 residues. The origin of this receptor is a man in his thirties or forties who received the YFV17D yellow fever vaccine. The J gene is TRBJ1-1, the V gene TRBV7-9, with a weak D call TRBD1 (5 bases). Sequencing was performed on PBMCs, taken 15 days after the yellow fever booster vaccination. DNA of the CDR3: TGTGCCAGCAGCCGCGGGGGGACTGAAGCTTTCTTT. This gives the protein CASSRGGTEAFF.